This T cell receptor beta chain was obtained from a study of cytomegalovirus exposure and HLA in healthy donors. Study details: Earlier sequencing of some 190 million T cells yielded 100 million to 120 million unique TCR beta sequences. The study's early data release held about 85 million unique TCRs from HLA-typed donors.

These donors counted as nominally healthy when sampled, but unrecorded immune exposures were likely. The study ran its PCR with 60 Vbeta and 13 Jbeta primers. Only in-frame clones appear in the TCRdb table, and some are missing; sequencing was by immunoSEQ multiplex PCR. Its listing shows 130,000 to 150,000 clones. V was pared by 4 bases and J by 1 base, with 10 bases between. The CDR3 length is 14 residues. Germline-derived CDR1 and CDR2 are MNHEY and SMNVEV (reference sequence). The specimen sequenced was PBMCs. The J gene is TRBJ1-1, the V gene TRBV27; D ambiguous. The receptor was derived from a male donor in good health and CMV-seronegative. CDR3 nucleotide sequence: TGTGCCAGCAGTTCCGTTGACTGGAACACTGAAGCTTTCTTT. It is translated as CASSSVDWNTEAFF.